This TCR beta chain appears in the sequencing data of a study of T cell changes during pregnancy in multiple sclerosis. J lost 5 bases, V lost 11 bases, and 8 bases had no gene match. The CDR3 sequence is 13 residues long. Here immunoSEQ multiplex PCR was the method, and the copy in TCRdb shows in-frame clones only, minus some. The repertoire has roughly 52,000 clones, about 90% of them found once; the top ten carry 0.5% to 0.75%. The chain couples TRBV6-7 to TRBJ2-5; 10 nucleotides match TRBD1. TRBV6-7 is classed as an ORF, of uncertain function. This material consisted of CD4+ T cells from peripheral blood mononuclear cells, taken in the first trimester of pregnancy. This receptor was identified in a female donor with multiple sclerosis, enrolled in a pregnancy study. The DNA of the CDR3 is TGTGCCCGGCCGACAGGGGGCATGGAGACCCAGTACTTC. As protein: CARPTGGMETQYF.